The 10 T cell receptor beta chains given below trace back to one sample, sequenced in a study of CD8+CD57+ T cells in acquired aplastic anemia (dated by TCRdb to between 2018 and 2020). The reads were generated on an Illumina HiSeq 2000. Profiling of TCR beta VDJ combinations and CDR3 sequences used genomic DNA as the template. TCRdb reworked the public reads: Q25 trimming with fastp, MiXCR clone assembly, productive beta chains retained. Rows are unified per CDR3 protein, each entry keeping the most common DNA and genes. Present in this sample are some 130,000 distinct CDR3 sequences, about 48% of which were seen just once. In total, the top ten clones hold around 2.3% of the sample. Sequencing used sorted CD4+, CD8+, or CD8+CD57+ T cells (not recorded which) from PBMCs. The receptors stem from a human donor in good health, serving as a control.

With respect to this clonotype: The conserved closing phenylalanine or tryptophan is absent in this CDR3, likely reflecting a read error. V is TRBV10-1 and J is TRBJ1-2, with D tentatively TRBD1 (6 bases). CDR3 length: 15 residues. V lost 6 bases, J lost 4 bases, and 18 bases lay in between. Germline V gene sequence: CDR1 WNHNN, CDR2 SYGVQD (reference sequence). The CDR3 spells CASSDGGPSVYGYTL. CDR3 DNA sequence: TGCGCCAGCAGCGACGGGGGGCCTTCGGTCTATGGCTACACCCTC.

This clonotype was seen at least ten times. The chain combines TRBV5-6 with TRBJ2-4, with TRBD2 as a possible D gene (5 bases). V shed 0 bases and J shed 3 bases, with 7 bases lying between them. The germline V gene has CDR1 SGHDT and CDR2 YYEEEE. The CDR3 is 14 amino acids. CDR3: CASSLGRGKNIQYF. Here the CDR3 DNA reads TGTGCCAGCAGCTTGGGACGGGGCAAAAACATTCAGTACTTC.

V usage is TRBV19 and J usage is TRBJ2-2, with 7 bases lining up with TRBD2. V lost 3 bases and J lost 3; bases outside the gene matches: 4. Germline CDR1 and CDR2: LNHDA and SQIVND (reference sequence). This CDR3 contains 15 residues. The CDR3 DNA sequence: TGTGCCAGTAGTATTCAGCGGGGATACACCGGGGAGCTGTTTTTT. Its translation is CASSIQRGYTGELFF.

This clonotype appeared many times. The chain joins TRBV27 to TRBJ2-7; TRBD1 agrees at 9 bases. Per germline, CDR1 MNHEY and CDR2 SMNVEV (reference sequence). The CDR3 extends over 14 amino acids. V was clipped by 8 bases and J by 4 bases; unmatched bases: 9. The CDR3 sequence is CASWSGTGKYEQYF. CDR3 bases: TGTGCCAGCTGGTCCGGGACAGGGAAATACGAGCAGTACTTC.

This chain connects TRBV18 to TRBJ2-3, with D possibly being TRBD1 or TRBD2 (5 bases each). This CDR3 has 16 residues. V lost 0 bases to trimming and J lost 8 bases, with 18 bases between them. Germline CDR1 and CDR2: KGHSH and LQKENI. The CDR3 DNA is TGTGCCAGCTCACCACCGAGTCGGGACGGGACCTTTACGCAGTATTTT. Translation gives CASSPPSRDGTFTQYF.

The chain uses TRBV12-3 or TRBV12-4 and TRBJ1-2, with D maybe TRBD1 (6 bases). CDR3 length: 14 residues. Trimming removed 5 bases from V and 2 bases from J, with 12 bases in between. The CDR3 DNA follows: TGTGCCAGCAGTGTAAGGGACACAAACTATGGCTACACCTTC. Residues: CASSVRDTNYGYTF.

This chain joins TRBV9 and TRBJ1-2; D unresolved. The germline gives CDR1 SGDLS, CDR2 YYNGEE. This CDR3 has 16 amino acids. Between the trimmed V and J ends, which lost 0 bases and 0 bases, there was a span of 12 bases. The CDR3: CASSVESSVPNYGYTF. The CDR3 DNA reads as TGTGCCAGCAGCGTAGAATCCTCCGTACCTAACTATGGCTACACCTTC.

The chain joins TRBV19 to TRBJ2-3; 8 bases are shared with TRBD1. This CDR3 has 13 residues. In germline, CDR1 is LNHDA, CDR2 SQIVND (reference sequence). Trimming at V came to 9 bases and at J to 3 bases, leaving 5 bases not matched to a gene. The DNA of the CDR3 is TGTGCCAGCACCCGGACAGGGACAGATACGCAGTATTTT. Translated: CASTRTGTDTQYF.

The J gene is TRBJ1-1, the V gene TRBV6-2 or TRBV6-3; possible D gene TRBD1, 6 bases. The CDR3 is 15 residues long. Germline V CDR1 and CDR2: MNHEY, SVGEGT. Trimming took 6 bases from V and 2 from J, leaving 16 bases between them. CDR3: CASRRPGHLNTEAFF. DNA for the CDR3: TGTGCCAGCAGGAGGCCGGGACACCTTAACACTGAAGCTTTCTTT.

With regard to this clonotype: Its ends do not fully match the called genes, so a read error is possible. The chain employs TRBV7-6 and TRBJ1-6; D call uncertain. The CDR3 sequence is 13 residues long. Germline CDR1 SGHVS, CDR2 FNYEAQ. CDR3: CAGSAEANSPLHF. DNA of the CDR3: TGTGCCGGCAGCGCAGAAGCGAATTCACCCCTCCACTTT.